The next 14 T cell receptor beta chains were all read from a single sample in a study of early T cells in non-severe SARS-CoV-2 infection (TCRdb year 2021). The protocol used for the library was 5' RACE. Sequencing relied on a NextSeq 500. TCRdb handled the public reads itself, with Q25 trimming in fastp and clone calling in MiXCR, and kept productive beta chains. Each record represents a unique CDR3 protein, reported with the most common genes and DNA among its rows. This sample gives some 34,000 distinct CDR3 sequences in total; roughly 7.1% of them show up just once. Roughly an eighth of the sample lies in the top ten. The sample here was whole blood, taken at baseline. The receptors originated from an adult who was a healthcare worker with PCR-confirmed SARS-CoV-2 infection or an uninfected control (not recorded which).

This clonotype was detected many times. The V and J genes are TRBV3-1 and TRBJ1-1, with 8 nucleotides matching TRBD1. The CDR3 contains 19 residues. V lost 3 bases to trimming and J lost 4 bases; unmatched junction nucleotides: 19. The germline CDR1 and CDR2 sequences are LGHDT and YNNKEL (reference sequence). This CDR3 is CASSHTSGTGGGSGTEAFF. In DNA, the CDR3 is TGTGCCAGCAGCCATACTTCCGGGACAGGTGGAGGGAGCGGCACTGAAGCTTTCTTT.

This clonotype was seen ten or more times. Because the CDR3's place on the DNA is in doubt, the DNA is left out and the CDR3 is given as listed by TCRdb. This chain joins TRBV7-5 and TRBJ2-3; TRBD1 is the table's D call and was not checked against the DNA. TRBV7-5 is recorded as a pseudogene. The CDR3 spans 19 amino acids, including both terminal residues. The CDR3 loop is CISVPEANRTGQITDTQYF.

This clonotype was detected a few times. The CDR3 sequence: CASSRATGESGANVLTF. The CDR3 coding sequence is TGCGCCAGCAGCCGCGCGACAGGGGAGTCTGGGGCCAACGTCCTGACTTTC. This chain connects TRBV4-3 to TRBJ2-6; 8 bases fit TRBD1. Losses at the gene ends were 4 bases for V and 1 base for J; bases not matched to a gene: 6. Germline V lookup: CDR1 LGHNA, CDR2 YSLEER. The CDR3 runs 17 residues.

The V call is TRBV10-3, the J call TRBJ2-5; D might be TRBD2 (6 bases). From germline, CDR1 is ENHRY and CDR2 SYGVKD. The CDR3 loop spans 15 amino acids. The V gene lost 5 bases and the J gene lost 2 bases, with 15 bases spanning the gap. CDR3 region: CAISQNPGEQETQYF. In DNA, the CDR3 is TGTGCCATCAGTCAAAATCCGGGAGAACAAGAGACCCAGTACTTC.

Only a few counts were recorded for this clonotype. CDR3: CASSSINQGVGSYEQYF. The CDR3 DNA follows: TGTGCCAGCAGCTCAATAAACCAGGGGGTGGGGTCCTACGAGCAGTACTTC. V is TRBV7-9 and J is TRBJ2-7; 7 positions agree with TRBD1. The CDR3 totals 17 residues. The germline V gene encodes CDR1 SEHNR and CDR2 FQNEAQ (reference sequence). The V and J ends lost 4 bases and 1 base, in that order; junction bases with no gene match: 13.

This clonotype was observed many times. The chain links TRBV7-2 to TRBJ2-7; 11 bases align to TRBD2. J gave up 7 bases and V 6 bases, and 8 bases lay outside the gene matches. The CDR3 is 14 amino acids. The germline gives CDR1 SGHTA, CDR2 FQGNSA. The CDR3 loop reads CASSLNSGRDEQYF. The CDR3 DNA reads as TGTGCCAGCAGTCTCAATAGCGGGAGGGATGAGCAGTACTTC.

This clonotype occurred many times. The chain uses TRBV27 and TRBJ2-1; no reliable D call. This CDR3 contains 15 residues. V gave up 8 bases and J gave up 7 bases, with 21 bases separating them. The germline V gene encodes CDR1 MNHEY and CDR2 SMNVEV (reference sequence). In DNA form, the CDR3 reads TGTGCCAGCTCCCTATACGGTAGAATCGATAATGAGCAGTTCTTC. Protein sequence: CASSLYGRIDNEQFF.

The chain carries TRBV7-2 and TRBJ1-1; D is undetermined. The ends were cut back, 3 bases at V and 10 bases at J, with 9 bases in the middle. The CDR3 is 11 amino acids. Germline V lookup: CDR1 SGHTA, CDR2 FQGNSA. Here the CDR3 reads CASSFKTAAFF. DNA for the CDR3: TGTGCCAGCAGCTTTAAGACCGCAGCTTTCTTT.

Many counts were recorded for this clonotype. The rearrangement links TRBV9 to TRBJ2-7; D uncertain. With 2 bases removed from V and 1 base from J, the gap between germline ends came to 13 bases. This CDR3 has 15 amino acids. Germline CDR1 SGDLS, CDR2 YYNGEE. This chain's CDR3 is CASSVSFRGSYEQYV. The CDR3 DNA sequence: TGTGCCAGCAGCGTGTCCTTCCGAGGATCCTACGAGCAGTACGTC.

This clonotype was seen repeatedly, ten times or more. The V gene is TRBV7-8, the J gene TRBJ2-7; D possibly corresponds to TRBD1 (6 bases). The CDR3 covers 14 residues. CDR1 and CDR2 from the germline V gene are SGHVS and FQNEAQ. With 3 bases removed from V and 4 bases from J, the gap between germline ends came to 13 bases. Here the CDR3 reads CASSLGAQPYEQYF. The CDR3 DNA reads TGTGCCAGCAGCTTGGGGGCACAGCCGTACGAGCAGTACTTC. Complete variable domain (other parts from reference TRBV7-8 and TRBJ2-7): GAGVSQSPRYKVAKRGQDVALRCDPISGHVSLFWYQQALGQGPEFLTYFQNEAQLDKSGLPSDRFFAERPEGSVSTLKIQRTQQEDSAVYLCASSLGAQPYEQYFGPGTRLTVT.

This chain links TRBV6-2 or TRBV6-3 with TRBJ2-7, with 14 bases aligning to TRBD2. Germline V gives CDR1 MNHEY, CDR2 SVGEGT. CDR3 size: 15 residues. The V gene end was trimmed by 6 bases and the J gene end by 1 base; junction bases not matched to a gene: 2. CDR3 in amino acids: CASRGLAGGSYEQYF. DNA for the CDR3: TGTGCCAGCAGAGGACTAGCGGGAGGATCCTACGAGCAGTACTTC.

This clonotype was seen ten or more times. The J gene is TRBJ1-2, the V gene TRBV7-8; TRBD1 aligns across 8 bases. V shed 1 base, J shed 0 bases, and the junction held 4 bases outside the gene matches. Germline V CDR1 and CDR2: SGHVS, FQNEAQ. CDR3 size: 16 residues. CDR3 loop: CASSLGAGGTNYGYTF. Here the CDR3 DNA reads TGTGCCAGCAGCTTAGGCGCAGGGGGCACTAACTATGGCTACACCTTC.

Comment on this clonotype: Just one base apart from a much larger clone, this may be a read error. The CDR3 carries no conserved terminal phenylalanine or tryptophan, so it likely arises from a read error. The chain is built from TRBV12-3 or TRBV12-4 and TRBJ1-5; unclear D gene. Trimming shortened V by 4 bases and J by 1 base, and 5 bases separated the two germline ends. The CDR3 is 13 amino acids. The CDR3, as DNA: TGTGCCAGCAGTTATAACAGCAATCAGCCCCAGCATTCT. Protein product: CASSYNSNQPQHS.

This clonotype appeared a few times. CDR3 loop: CASSPSGLAALSSVYEQYV. DNA of the CDR3: TGTGCCAGCTCACCTTCTGGACTAGCGGCCTTAAGTTCCGTCTACGAGCAGTACGTC. The chain joins TRBV18 to TRBJ2-7; 10 bases line up with TRBD2. The V segment lost 3 bases and the J segment 3 bases; nucleotides outside the gene matches: 17. The CDR3 has 19 amino acids. Germline CDR1 and CDR2: KGHSH and LQKENI.